The clone carrying this TCR beta chain has more than one count but fewer than ten. The CDR3 is 14 amino acids. Trimming at V came to 1 base and at J to 8 bases, leaving 7 bases not matched to a gene. Germline lookup yields CDR1 SGHVS and CDR2 FQNEAQ. This specimen belongs to a study of T cells of healthy individuals. TCRdb processed the 5' RACE reads anew with MiXCR; each CDR3 protein has one entry. The table shows about 100,000 distinct CDR3 sequences, with approximately 15% occurring only once. The rearrangement joins TRBV7-8 to TRBJ1-2; 7 bases are a match to TRBD1. This TCR was sampled from a human donor in good health. The CDR3 reads CASSLGGTDIGYTF. CDR3 bases: TGTGCCAGCAGCTTAGGGGGGACAGACATAGGCTACACCTTC.